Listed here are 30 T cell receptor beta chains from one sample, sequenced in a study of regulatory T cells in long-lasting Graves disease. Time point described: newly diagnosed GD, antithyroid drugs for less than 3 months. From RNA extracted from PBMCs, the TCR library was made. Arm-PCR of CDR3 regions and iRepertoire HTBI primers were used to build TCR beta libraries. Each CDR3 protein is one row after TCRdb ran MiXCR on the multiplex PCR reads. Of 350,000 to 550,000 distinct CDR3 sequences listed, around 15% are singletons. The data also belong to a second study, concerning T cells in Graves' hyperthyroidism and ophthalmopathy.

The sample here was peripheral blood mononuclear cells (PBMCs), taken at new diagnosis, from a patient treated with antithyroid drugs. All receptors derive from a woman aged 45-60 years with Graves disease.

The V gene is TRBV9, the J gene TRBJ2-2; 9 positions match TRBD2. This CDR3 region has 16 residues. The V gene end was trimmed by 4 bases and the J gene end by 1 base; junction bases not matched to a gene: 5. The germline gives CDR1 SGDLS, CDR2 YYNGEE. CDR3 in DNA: TGTGCCAGCAGCTCCCGGACTAGCGTGAACACCGGGGAGCTGTTTTTT. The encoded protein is CASSSRTSVNTGELFF.

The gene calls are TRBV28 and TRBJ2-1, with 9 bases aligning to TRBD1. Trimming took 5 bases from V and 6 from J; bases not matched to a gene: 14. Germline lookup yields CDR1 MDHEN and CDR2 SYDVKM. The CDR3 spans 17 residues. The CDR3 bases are TGTGCCAGCAGTCGGGTTAGGGACAGGGCTATTAGCAATGAGCAGTTCTTC. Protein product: CASSRVRDRAISNEQFF.

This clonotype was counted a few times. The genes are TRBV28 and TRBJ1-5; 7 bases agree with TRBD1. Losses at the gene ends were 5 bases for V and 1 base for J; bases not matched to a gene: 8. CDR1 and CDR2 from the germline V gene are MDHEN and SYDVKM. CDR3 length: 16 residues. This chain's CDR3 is CASSPTRGLSNQPQHF. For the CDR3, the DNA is TGTGCCAGCAGTCCTACCAGGGGGTTAAGCAATCAGCCCCAGCATTTT.

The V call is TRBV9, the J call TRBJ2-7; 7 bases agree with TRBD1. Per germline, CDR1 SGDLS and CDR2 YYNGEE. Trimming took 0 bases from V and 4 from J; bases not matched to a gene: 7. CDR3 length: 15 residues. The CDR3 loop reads CASSVGTGTSYEQYF. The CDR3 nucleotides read TGTGCCAGCAGCGTAGGGACAGGAACTTCGTACGAGCAGTACTTC. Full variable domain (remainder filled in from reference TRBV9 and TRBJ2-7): DSGVTQTPKHLITATGQRVTLRCSPRSGDLSVYWYQQSLDQGLQFLIQYYNGEERAKGNILERFSAQQFPDLHSELNLSSLELGDSALYFCASSVGTGTSYEQYFGPGTRLTVT.

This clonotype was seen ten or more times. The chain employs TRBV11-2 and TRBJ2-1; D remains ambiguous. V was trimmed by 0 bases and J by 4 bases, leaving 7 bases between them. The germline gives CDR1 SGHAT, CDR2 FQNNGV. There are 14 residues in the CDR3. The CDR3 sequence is CASSLDNGYNEQFF. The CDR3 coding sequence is TGTGCCAGCAGCTTAGATAACGGTTACAATGAGCAGTTCTTC.

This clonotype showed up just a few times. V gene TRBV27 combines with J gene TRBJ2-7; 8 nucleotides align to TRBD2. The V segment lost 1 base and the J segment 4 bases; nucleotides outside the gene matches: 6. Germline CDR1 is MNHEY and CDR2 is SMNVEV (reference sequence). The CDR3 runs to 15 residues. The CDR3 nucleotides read TGTGCCAGCAGTTTATTTCTCGCTAGCGGGTACGAGCAGTACTTC. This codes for CASSLFLASGYEQYF.

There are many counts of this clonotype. CDR3 DNA: TGTGCCAGCAGCTACAGGACAGGACCAAGGAACACTGAAGCTTTCTTT. It codes for CASSYRTGPRNTEAFF. This sequence joins TRBV7-9 and TRBJ1-1; 7 nucleotides align to TRBD1. CDR3 size: 16 residues. Unmatched junction bases numbered 9, after V lost 4 bases and J lost 1 base. In germline, CDR1 is SEHNR, CDR2 FQNEAQ (reference sequence).

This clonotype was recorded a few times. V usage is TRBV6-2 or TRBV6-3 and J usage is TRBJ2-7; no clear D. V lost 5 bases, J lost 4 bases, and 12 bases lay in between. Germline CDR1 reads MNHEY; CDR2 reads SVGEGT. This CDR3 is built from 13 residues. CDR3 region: CASSEIERYEQYF. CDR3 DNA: TGTGCCAGCAGTGAAATAGAAAGGTACGAGCAGTACTTC.

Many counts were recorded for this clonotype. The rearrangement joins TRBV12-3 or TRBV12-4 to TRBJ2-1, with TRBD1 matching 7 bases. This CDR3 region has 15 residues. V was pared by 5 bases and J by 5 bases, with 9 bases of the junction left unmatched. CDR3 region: CASSADRVGNNEQFF. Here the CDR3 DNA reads TGTGCCAGCAGTGCTGACAGGGTTGGCAACAATGAGCAGTTCTTC.

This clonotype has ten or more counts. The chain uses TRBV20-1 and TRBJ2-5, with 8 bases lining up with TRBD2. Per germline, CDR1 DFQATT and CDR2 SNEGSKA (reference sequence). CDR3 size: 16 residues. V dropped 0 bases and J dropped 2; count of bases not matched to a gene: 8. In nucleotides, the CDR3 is TGCAGTGCTAGAGATTTGTCGGGAGGGGCGCAAGAGACCCAGTACTTC. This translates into CSARDLSGGAQETQYF.

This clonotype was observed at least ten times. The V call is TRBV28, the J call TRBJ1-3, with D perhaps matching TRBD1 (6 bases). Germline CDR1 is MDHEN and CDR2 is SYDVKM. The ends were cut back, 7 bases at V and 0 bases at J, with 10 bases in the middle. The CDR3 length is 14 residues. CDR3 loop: CASNRVNSGNTIYF. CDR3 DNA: TGTGCCAGCAACAGGGTCAACTCTGGAAACACCATATATTTT.

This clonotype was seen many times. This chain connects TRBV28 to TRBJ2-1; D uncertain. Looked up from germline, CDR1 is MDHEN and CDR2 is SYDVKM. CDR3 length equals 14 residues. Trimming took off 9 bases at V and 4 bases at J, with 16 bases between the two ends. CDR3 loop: CARYPWKQYNEQFF. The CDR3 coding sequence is TGTGCCAGATATCCTTGGAAGCAGTACAATGAGCAGTTCTTC.

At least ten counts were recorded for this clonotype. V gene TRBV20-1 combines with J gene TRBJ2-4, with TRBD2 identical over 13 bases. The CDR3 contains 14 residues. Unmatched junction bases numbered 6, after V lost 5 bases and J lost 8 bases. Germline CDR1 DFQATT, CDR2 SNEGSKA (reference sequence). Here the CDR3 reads CSAFRTSGSDIQYF. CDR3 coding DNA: TGCAGTGCTTTCCGGACTAGCGGGAGTGACATTCAGTACTTC.

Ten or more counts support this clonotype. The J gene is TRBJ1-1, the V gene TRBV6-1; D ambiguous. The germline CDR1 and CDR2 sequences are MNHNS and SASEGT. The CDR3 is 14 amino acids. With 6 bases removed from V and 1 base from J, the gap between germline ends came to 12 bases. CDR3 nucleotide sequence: TGTGCCAGCAGAAAGAGGACGGAGAACACTGAAGCTTTCTTT. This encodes CASRKRTENTEAFF.

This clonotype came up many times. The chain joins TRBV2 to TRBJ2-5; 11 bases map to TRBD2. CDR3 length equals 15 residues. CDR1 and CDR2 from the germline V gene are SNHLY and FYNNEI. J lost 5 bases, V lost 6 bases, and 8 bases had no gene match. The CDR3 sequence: CASRDSGLAAETQYF. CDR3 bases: TGTGCCAGCAGGGACTCGGGACTAGCGGCGGAGACCCAGTACTTC.

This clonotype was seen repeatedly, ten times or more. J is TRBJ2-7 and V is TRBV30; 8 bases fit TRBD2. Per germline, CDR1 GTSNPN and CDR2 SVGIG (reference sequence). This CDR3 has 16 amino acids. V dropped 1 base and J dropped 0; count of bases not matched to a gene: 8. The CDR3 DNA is TGTGCCTGGAGTGGATTTCCCGGGACTAGCTCCTACGAGCAGTACTTC. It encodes CAWSGFPGTSSYEQYF. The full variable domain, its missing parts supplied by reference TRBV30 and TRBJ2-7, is SQTIHQWPATLVQPVGSPLSLECTVEGTSNPNLYWYRQAAGRGLQLLFYSVGIGQISSEVPQNLSASRPQDRQFILSSKKLLLSDSGFYLCAWSGFPGTSSYEQYFGPGTRLTVT.

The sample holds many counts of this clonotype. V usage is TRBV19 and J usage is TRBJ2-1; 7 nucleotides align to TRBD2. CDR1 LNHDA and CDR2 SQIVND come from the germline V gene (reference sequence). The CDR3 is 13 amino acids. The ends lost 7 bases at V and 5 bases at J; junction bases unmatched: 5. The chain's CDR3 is CASTERENNEQFF. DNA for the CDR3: TGTGCCAGTACGGAGCGGGAAAACAATGAGCAGTTCTTC.

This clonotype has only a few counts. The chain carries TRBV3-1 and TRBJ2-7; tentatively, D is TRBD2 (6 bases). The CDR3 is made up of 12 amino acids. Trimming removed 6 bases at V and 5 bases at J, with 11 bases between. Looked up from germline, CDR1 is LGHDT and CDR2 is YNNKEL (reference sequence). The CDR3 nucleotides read TGTGCCAGCAGTCCAGCGGGTAACGAGCAGTACTTC. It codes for CASSPAGNEQYF.

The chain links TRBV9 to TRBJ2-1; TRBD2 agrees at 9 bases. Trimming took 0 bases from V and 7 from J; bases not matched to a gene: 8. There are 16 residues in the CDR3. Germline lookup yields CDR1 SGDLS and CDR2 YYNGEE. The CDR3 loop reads CASSVVGAGGLNEQFF. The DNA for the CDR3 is TGTGCCAGCAGCGTAGTAGGGGCGGGAGGGCTAAATGAGCAGTTCTTC.

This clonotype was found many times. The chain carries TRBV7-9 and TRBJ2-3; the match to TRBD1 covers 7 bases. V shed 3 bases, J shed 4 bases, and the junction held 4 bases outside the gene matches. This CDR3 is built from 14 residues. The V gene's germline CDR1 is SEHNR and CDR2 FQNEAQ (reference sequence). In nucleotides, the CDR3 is TGTGCCAGCAGCTTGGGACAGTCCGCAGATACGCAGTATTTT. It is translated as CASSLGQSADTQYF.

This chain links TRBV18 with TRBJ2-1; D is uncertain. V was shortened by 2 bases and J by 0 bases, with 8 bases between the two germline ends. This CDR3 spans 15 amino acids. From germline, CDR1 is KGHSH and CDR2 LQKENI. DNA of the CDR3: TGTGCCAGCTCACCAATGGATAGCTCCTACAATGAGCAGTTCTTC. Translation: CASSPMDSSYNEQFF.

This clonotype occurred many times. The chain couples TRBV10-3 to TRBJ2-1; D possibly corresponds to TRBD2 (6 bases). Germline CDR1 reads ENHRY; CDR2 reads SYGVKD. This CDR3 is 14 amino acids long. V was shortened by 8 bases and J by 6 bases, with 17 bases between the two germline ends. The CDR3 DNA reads TGTGCCATCTGCCCCGGGACGGGGGTCAATGAGCAGTTCTTC. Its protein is CAICPGTGVNEQFF.

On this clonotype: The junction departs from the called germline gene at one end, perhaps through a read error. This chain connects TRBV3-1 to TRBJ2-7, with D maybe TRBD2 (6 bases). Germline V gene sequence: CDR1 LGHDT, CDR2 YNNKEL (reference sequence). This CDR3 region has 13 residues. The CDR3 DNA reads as TGTGCCAGCAGTCGCTCCAGCCGGGACTCCACCTTCTTC. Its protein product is CASSRSSRDSTFF.

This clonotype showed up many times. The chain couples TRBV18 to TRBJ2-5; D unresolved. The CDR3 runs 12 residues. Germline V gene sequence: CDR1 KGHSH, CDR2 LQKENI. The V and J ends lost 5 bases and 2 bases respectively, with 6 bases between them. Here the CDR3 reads CASSSEQETQYF. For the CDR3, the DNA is TGTGCCAGCTCATCAGAGCAAGAGACCCAGTACTTC.

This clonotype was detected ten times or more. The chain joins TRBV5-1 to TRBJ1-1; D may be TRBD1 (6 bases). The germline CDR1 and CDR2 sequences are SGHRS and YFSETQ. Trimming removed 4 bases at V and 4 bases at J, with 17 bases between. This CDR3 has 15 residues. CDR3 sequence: CASSGVQGGTTEAFF. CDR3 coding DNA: TGCGCCAGCAGCGGAGTACAGGGAGGTACCACTGAAGCTTTCTTT.

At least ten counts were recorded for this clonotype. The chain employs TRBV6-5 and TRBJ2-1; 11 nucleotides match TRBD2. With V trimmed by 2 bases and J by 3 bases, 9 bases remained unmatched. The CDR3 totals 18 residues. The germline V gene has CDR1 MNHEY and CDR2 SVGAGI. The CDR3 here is CASSYQKDLAGGYNEQFF. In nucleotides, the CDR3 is TGTGCCAGCAGTTACCAAAAAGACCTAGCGGGAGGCTACAATGAGCAGTTCTTC.

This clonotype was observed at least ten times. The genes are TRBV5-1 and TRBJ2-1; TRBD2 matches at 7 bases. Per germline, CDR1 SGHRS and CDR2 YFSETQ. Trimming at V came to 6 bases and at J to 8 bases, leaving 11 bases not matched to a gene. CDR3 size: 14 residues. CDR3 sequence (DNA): TGCGCCAGCAATCCTGGCGGGAGAGGCGATGAGCAGTTCTTC. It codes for CASNPGGRGDEQFF. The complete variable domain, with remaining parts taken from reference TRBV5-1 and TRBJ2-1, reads KAGVTQTPRYLIKTRGQQVTLSCSPISGHRSVSWYQQTPGQGLQFLFEYFSETQRNKGNFPGRFSGRQFSNSRSEMNVSTLELGDSALYLCASNPGGRGDEQFFGPGTRLTVL.

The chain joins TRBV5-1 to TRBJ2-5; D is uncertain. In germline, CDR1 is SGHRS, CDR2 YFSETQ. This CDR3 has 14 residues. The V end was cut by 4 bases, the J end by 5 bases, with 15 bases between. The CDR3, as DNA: TGCGCCAGCAGCCCCAGGCTTCTACGGGAGACCCAGTACTTC. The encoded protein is CASSPRLLRETQYF.

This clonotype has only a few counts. This CDR3 reads CASSSGQIQDSPLHF. The CDR3 DNA is TGTGCCAGCTCATCGGGACAGATACAAGATTCACCCCTCCACTTT. The chain links TRBV18 to TRBJ1-6; 7 bases line up with TRBD1. V lost 5 bases, J lost 8 bases, and 9 bases stayed unmatched. The CDR3 is 15 residues long. CDR1 and CDR2 from the germline V gene are KGHSH and LQKENI.

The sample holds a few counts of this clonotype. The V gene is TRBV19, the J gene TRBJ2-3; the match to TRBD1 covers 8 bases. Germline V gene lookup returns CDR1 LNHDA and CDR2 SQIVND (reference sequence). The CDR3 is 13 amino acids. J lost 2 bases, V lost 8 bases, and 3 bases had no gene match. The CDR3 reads CASATGDTDTQYF. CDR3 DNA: TGTGCCAGTGCGACAGGGGACACAGATACGCAGTATTTT. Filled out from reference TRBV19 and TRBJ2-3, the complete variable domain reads DGGITQSPKYLFRKEGQNVTLSCEQNLNHDAMYWYRQDPGQGLRLIYYSQIVNDFQKGDIAEGYSVSREKKESFPLTVTSAQKNPTAFYLCASATGDTDTQYFGPGTRLTVL.